These T cell receptor beta chains were read from a single sample in a study of blood T cell repertoires in COVID-19. The table came from immunoSEQ multiplex PCR; TCRdb's copy has only in-frame clones and leaves some out. The sample lists 150,000 to 200,000 clones, around 79% seen once, with nearly 6% in the top ten. Sequencing was done on a sample of peripheral blood. The source is a woman in her 40s with COVID-19, enrolled during active disease. CDR3s include the opening cysteine and the closing phenylalanine or tryptophan. The D gene is left open where the match is weak. The size of a clone is reported for some rows only, either as once, few or many, or as a class for expanded clones.

CDR3aa	CDR3nt	abundance	v_gene	j_gene	d_gene
CADRTHENIQYF	TGTGCCGACAGGACCCACGAAAACATTCAGTACTTC	NA	TRBV24-1	TRBJ2-4	NA
CASSSSGTVNEQYF	TGTGCCAGCAGCTCTAGTGGGACAGTAAACGAGCAGTACTTC	once	TRBV11-2	TRBJ2-7	TRBD1
CASSIQGLRTDTQYF	TGTGCCAGTAGTATACAGGGGCTACGCACAGATACGCAGTATTTT	few	TRBV19	TRBJ2-3	NA
CASSIRQGTSGSWDTGELFF	TGTGCCAGTAGTATCCGACAAGGGACTAGCGGGAGCTGGGACACCGGGGAGCTGTTTTTT	few	TRBV19	TRBJ2-2	TRBD2
CAISGDTLNNSPLHF	TGTGCCATCAGTGGGGACACACTGAATAATTCACCCCTCCACTTT	NA	TRBV10-3	TRBJ1-6	NA
CASIAGGLYEQYF	TGTGCCAGCATAGCGGGGGGTCTTTACGAGCAGTACTTC	NA	TRBV28	TRBJ2-7	TRBD2
CASSFSGQSYNEQFF	TGTGCCAGCAGCTTTTCGGGACAGTCCTACAATGAGCAGTTCTTC	NA	TRBV7-3	TRBJ2-1	TRBD1
CASWSLGLSPAFF	TGTGCCAGTTGGAGTTTGGGACTTTCTCCGGCTTTCTTT	few	TRBV19	TRBJ1-1	NA
CASSMDRVTEAFF	TGCGCCAGCAGCATGGACAGGGTAACTGAAGCTTTCTTT	NA	TRBV5-1	TRBJ1-1	TRBD1
CATSDPGTSDPGELFF	TGTGCCACCAGTGACCCCGGGACTAGCGACCCCGGGGAGCTGTTTTTT	NA	TRBV24-1	TRBJ2-2	TRBD2
CASSLTGNQPQHF	TGTGCCAGCAGTTTGACCGGGAATCAGCCCCAGCATTTT	NA	TRBV12-3/TRBV12-4	TRBJ1-5	NA
CASSSTGNSPLHF	TGTGCCAGCAGCTCGACAGGGAATTCACCCCTCCACTTT	NA	TRBV7-3	TRBJ1-6	TRBD1
CASSISQYTEAFF	TGTGCCAGTAGTATCTCACAGTACACTGAAGCTTTCTTT	NA	TRBV19	TRBJ1-1	NA
CAWSVQGDEQYF	TGTGCCTGGAGTGTCCAAGGGGACGAGCAGTACTTC	NA	TRBV30	TRBJ2-7	NA
CSVEGQGSKAFF	TGCAGCGTTGAGGGTCAGGGCTCTAAAGCTTTCTTT	NA	TRBV29-1	TRBJ1-1	NA
CASSPFPRQGLYNEQFF	TGTGCCAGCAGCCCTTTTCCCAGACAGGGCTTGTACAATGAGCAGTTCTTC	NA	TRBV7-2	TRBJ2-1	TRBD1
CASSYASGGASQYF	TGTGCCAGCAGCTACGCTAGCGGGGGGGCCTCTCAGTACTTC	NA	TRBV7-2	TRBJ2-4	TRBD2
CASSRRQGGQPQHF	TGTGCCAGCAGCCGGAGACAGGGTGGTCAGCCCCAGCATTTT	NA	TRBV27	TRBJ1-5	TRBD1
CAIRDTGNTIYF	TGTGCCATCAGAGACACCGGAAACACCATATATTTT	NA	TRBV10-3	TRBJ1-3	NA
CSVRGVAVNGVGFNEQFF	TGCAGCGTCCGCGGGGTAGCGGTTAATGGGGTGGGTTTTAATGAGCAGTTCTTC	NA	TRBV29-1	TRBJ2-1	NA
CASSEFGLAGYNEQFF	TGCGCCAGCAGTGAGTTCGGACTAGCGGGATACAATGAGCAGTTCTTC	NA	TRBV10-1	TRBJ2-1	TRBD2
CASSRGPTDGSGNTIYF	TGTGCCAGCAGCCGAGGGCCCACGGACGGCTCTGGAAACACCATATATTTT	NA	TRBV5-4	TRBJ1-3	NA
CASSLGLQETQYF	TGTGCCAGCAGCTTAGGACTACAAGAGACCCAGTACTTC	NA	TRBV5-4	TRBJ2-5	NA
CAWSSGGSLYEQYF	TGTGCCTGGAGTTCTGGCGGGAGTCTCTACGAGCAGTACTTC	NA	TRBV30	TRBJ2-7	TRBD2
CAISGEGYNSPLHF	TGTGCCATCAGCGGGGAGGGGTACAATTCACCCCTCCACTTT	NA	TRBV10-3	TRBJ1-6	NA
CASNRAGGAGETQYF	TGCGCCAGCAATCGCGCAGGGGGCGCTGGAGAGACCCAGTACTTC	few	TRBV5-1	TRBJ2-5	TRBD1
CASSNGTGSFRNQPQHF	TGTGCCAGCAGCAACGGGACAGGGAGCTTCCGGAATCAGCCCCAGCATTTT	NA	TRBV21-1	TRBJ1-5	NA
CASSPAGRTYNEQFF	TGTGCCAGCAGTCCTGCAGGGCGTACCTACAATGAGCAGTTCTTC	NA	TRBV11-2	TRBJ2-1	NA
CATQRPTGMGGYTF	TGCGCCACCCAGCGGCCGACAGGGATGGGAGGCTACACCTTC	NA	TRBV4-1	TRBJ1-2	TRBD1
CASSLGQKNQPQHF	TGTGCCAGCAGTTTGGGACAGAAAAATCAGCCCCAGCATTTT	NA	TRBV6-5	TRBJ1-5	TRBD1
CASSGLAGKDEQFF	TGTGCCAGCAGCGGACTAGCGGGAAAGGATGAGCAATTCTTC	NA	TRBV6-6	TRBJ2-1	TRBD2
CASSFGLAGEAYEQYF	TGTGCCAGCAGCTTTGGACTAGCGGGAGAAGCCTACGAGCAGTACTTC	once	TRBV7-6	TRBJ2-7	TRBD2
CASSPAGGNSPLHF	TGTGCCAGCTCGCCCGCCGGGGGGAATTCACCCCTCCACTTT	NA	TRBV18	TRBJ1-6	NA
CASSPQTSGRGSDTQYF	TGTGCCAGTAGTCCCCAGACTAGCGGGAGAGGGTCAGATACGCAGTATTTT	NA	TRBV19	TRBJ2-3	TRBD2
CASNLRGTDTQYF	TGTGCCAGCAATCTCCGGGGCACAGATACGCAGTATTTT	NA	TRBV19	TRBJ2-3	NA
CASSLGGLNTEAFF	TGTGCCAGCAGCTTAGGGGGCCTGAACACTGAAGCTTTCTTT	NA	TRBV7-8	TRBJ1-1	NA
CASSLSPSRDEQFF	TGCGCCAGCAGCCTCTCCCCCTCCCGCGATGAGCAGTTCTTC	NA	TRBV4-3	TRBJ2-1	NA
CASSLAGPRGYTF	TGTGCCAGCAGTTTAGCGGGCCCCCGGGGCTACACCTTC	NA	TRBV12-3/TRBV12-4	TRBJ1-2	NA
CASRVDKTNEKLFF	TGTGCCAGCAGGGTCGACAAAACTAATGAAAAACTGTTTTTT	NA	TRBV6-5	TRBJ1-4	NA
CAWSLGSPGYEAFF	TGTGCCTGGAGTCTGGGTTCCCCAGGGTATGAAGCTTTCTTT	NA	TRBV30	TRBJ1-1	NA
CASSLTGETYQPQHF	TGTGCCAGCAGCTTGACAGGGGAGACCTATCAGCCCCAGCATTTT	NA	TRBV5-6	TRBJ1-5	TRBD1
CASELAGGIPGTDTQYF	TGTGCCAGCGAACTAGCGGGAGGAATCCCCGGCACAGATACGCAGTATTTT	NA	TRBV5-4	TRBJ2-3	TRBD2
CASSRDLSSYNEQFF	TGTGCCAGCTCACGGGACTTGAGCTCCTACAATGAGCAGTTCTTC	NA	TRBV18	TRBJ2-1	NA
CASSEGGDRAPDAFF	TGTGCCAGCAGTGAAGGCGGAGACAGGGCCCCTGATGCTTTCTTT	NA	TRBV6-1	TRBJ1-1	TRBD1
CSVDQANYGYTF	TGCAGCGTTGATCAGGCTAACTATGGCTACACCTTC	NA	TRBV29-1	TRBJ1-2	NA
CASSQVPGLYNEQFF	TGTGCCAGCAGCCAAGTCCCGGGACTCTACAATGAGCAGTTCTTC	NA	TRBV14	TRBJ2-1	NA
CASSMGTGLETQYF	TGTGCCAGTAGTATGGGGACAGGGCTTGAGACCCAGTACTTC	NA	TRBV19	TRBJ2-5	TRBD1
CASSVSAGRGQETQYF	TGTGCCAGCAGCGTATCCGCGGGGAGGGGACAAGAGACCCAGTACTTC	NA	TRBV9	TRBJ2-5	TRBD2
CASQGDRATISMNTEAFF	TGTGCCAGTCAGGGGGACAGAGCTACTATCTCTATGAACACTGAAGCTTTCTTT	few	TRBV19	TRBJ1-1	TRBD1
CASSHRDRDNEQFF	TGTGCCAGCAGCCACCGGGACAGAGACAATGAGCAGTTCTTC	NA	TRBV7-9	TRBJ2-1	TRBD1
CASSQEGALGGNEQFF	TGTGCCAGCAGCCAAGAAGGAGCTTTGGGAGGCAATGAGCAGTTCTTC	NA	TRBV3-1/TRBV3-2	TRBJ2-1	NA
CASSRTSGTDTQYF	TGTGCCAGCAGCAGGACTAGCGGGACAGATACGCAGTATTTT	NA	TRBV7-2	TRBJ2-3	TRBD2
CASSPGAQQTGELFF	TGTGCCAGCTCACCGGGGGCCCAGCAAACCGGGGAGCTGTTTTTT	NA	TRBV18	TRBJ2-2	NA
CASSLGSGGSEETQYF	TGTGCCAGCAGCTTGGGTAGCGGGGGGTCAGAGGAGACCCAGTACTTC	NA	TRBV7-9	TRBJ2-5	TRBD2
CAISESGTGANEKLFF	TGTGCCATCAGTGAGTCGGGGACAGGGGCTAATGAAAAACTGTTTTTT	NA	TRBV10-3	TRBJ1-4	TRBD1